Reported below is one T cell receptor (beta chain). Reverse transcription of all isolated RNA meant that expressed TCRB transcripts were sequenced. Sequenced by immunoSEQ multiplex PCR; TCRdb stores in-frame clones only, minus some. The table lists hundreds of thousands of clones, 10% to 15% of them singletons. The source of the sample is a study of beta chain features in type 1 diabetes. This CDR3 comprises 15 residues. Germline lookup yields CDR1 LNHNV and CDR2 YYDKDF (reference sequence). V shed 5 bases and J 8 bases; nucleotides not matched to a gene: 8. The TCR was taken from a man in his late teens or twenties in good health. Sequencing was carried out using naive CD4+ T cells from blood. V gene TRBV15 combines with J gene TRBJ1-4; TRBD1 matches at 10 bases. CDR3 DNA sequence: TGTGCCACCAGCGGCGACAGGGGGCGATGGGAAAAACTGTTTTTT. This gives the protein CATSGDRGRWEKLFF.